This T cell receptor beta chain was sequenced during a study of cytomegalovirus exposure and HLA in healthy donors. This clone was picked up a small number of times. This PCR relied on a set of 60 Vbeta primers and 13 Jbeta primers. Assay: immunoSEQ multiplex PCR; the TCRdb copy retains only in-frame clones and omits some. This table holds 200,000 to 250,000 clones, about 89% found once. The J segment lost 1 base and the V segment lost 3 bases, leaving 0 bases of the junction unmatched. CDR1 and CDR2 (germline): LNHDA, SQIVND (reference sequence). This CDR3 has 14 amino acids. The sequenced sample was PBMCs. The clonotype comes from a young woman in good health and CMV-seronegative. This rearrangement joins TRBV19 to TRBJ2-7, with 10 nucleotides matching TRBD2. The CDR3 reads CASSMGLASYEQYF. The CDR3 DNA reads TGTGCCAGTAGTATGGGACTAGCGTCCTACGAGCAGTACTTC. The full variable domain, rest sourced from reference TRBV19 and TRBJ2-7, is DGGITQSPKYLFRKEGQNVTLSCEQNLNHDAMYWYRQDPGQGLRLIYYSQIVNDFQKGDIAEGYSVSREKKESFPLTVTSAQKNPTAFYLCASSMGLASYEQYFGPGTRLTVT.